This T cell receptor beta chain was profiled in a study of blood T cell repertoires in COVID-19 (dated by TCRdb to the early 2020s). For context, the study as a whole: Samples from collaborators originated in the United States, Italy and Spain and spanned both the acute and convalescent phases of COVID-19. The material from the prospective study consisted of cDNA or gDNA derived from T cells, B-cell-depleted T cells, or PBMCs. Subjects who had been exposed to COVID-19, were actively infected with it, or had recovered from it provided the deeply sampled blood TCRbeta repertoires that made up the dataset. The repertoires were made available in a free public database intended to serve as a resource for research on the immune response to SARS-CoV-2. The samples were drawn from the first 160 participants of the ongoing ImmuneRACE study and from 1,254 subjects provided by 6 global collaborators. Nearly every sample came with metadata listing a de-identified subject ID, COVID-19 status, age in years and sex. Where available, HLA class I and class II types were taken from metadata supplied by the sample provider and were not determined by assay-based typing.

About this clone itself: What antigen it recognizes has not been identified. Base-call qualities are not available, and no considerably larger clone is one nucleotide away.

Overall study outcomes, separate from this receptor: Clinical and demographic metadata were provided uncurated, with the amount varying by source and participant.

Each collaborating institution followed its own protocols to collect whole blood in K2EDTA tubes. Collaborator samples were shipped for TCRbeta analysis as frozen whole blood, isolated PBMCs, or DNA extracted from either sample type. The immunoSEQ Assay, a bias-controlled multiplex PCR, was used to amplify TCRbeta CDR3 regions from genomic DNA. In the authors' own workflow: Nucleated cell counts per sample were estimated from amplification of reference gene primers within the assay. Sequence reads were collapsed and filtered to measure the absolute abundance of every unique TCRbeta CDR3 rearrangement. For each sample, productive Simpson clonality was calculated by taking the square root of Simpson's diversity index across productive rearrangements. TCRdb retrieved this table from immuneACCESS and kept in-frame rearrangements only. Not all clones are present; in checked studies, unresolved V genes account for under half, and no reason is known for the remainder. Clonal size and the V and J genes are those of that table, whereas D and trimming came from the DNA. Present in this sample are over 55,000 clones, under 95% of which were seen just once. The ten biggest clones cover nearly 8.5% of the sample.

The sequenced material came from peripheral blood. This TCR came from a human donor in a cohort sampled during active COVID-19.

The DNA sequence reads TGTGCCAGCAGCTTGGGCCAGGGGGGTTCACCCCTCCACTTT. This codes for CASSLGQGGSPLHF. The chain was built from TRBV5-4 and TRBJ1-6, with TRBD1 identical over 7 junction bases. Germline trimming amounts to 0 bases on V and 9 bases on J, with 3 as the count of junction bases outside the gene matches. Its CDR3 holds 14 amino acids, cysteine through phenylalanine. This entry keeps only the CDR3 DNA: 42 bases, framed from base 1. The germline V gene (reference sequence) supplies CDR1 SGHNT and CDR2 YYREEE. With the rest looked up from the reference TRBV5-4 and TRBJ1-6 genes rather than sequenced, the full variable domain is ETGVTQSPTHLIKTRGQQVTLRCSSQSGHNTVSWYQQALGQGPQFIFQYYREEENGRGNFPPRFSGLQFPNYSSELNVNALELDDSALYLCASSLGQGGSPLHFGNGTRLTVT.